The clone carrying this T cell receptor (beta chain) was recorded once. Its antigen is currently unknown. Per germline, CDR1 SGHTA and CDR2 FQGNSA. The length of the CDR3 is 17 residues. The V end lost 5 bases, the J end lost 0 bases, and 18 bases lay between the germline ends. Clones were sequenced by immunoSEQ multiplex PCR, and TCRdb holds only the in-frame ones, with some missing. The table lists about 120,000 clones, around 88% of them singletons, with about 7.1% in the top ten. This sample stems from a study of T cell responses to AZD1222 COVID-19 vaccine. Broader study findings: Only 5 or 6 AZD1222 recipients were seropositive at baseline. It should be noted that donors were predominantly white British and more often female, and clonal diversity was possibly underestimated.

The sample here was peripheral blood, taken 28 days after the second AZD1222 dose. This chain uses TRBV7-2 with TRBJ2-3; D is possibly TRBD1 or TRBD2 (6 bases each). The TCR sequence derives from an adult who received the AZD1222 COVID-19 vaccine. The CDR3 reads CASSKDGGLSSTDTQYF. As DNA, the CDR3 is TGTGCCAGCAGCAAGGACGGGGGCCTGTCTAGCACAGATACGCAGTATTTT.